The clone carrying this T cell receptor beta chain has at least ten counts. No antigen is known for it. The data stem from a study of Graves' ophthalmopathy and Graves' hyperthyroidism. Study-level findings and limits: Cross-validated, the 13-signature model showed 87.88%/81.08% sensitivity/specificity, and 80%/75% in the test set.

The CDR3 contains 16 residues. The J segment lost 4 bases and the V segment lost 0 bases, leaving 7 bases of the junction unmatched. RNA served as the template for amplifying TCR beta CDR3 regions. HTBI primers were employed in first-round RT-PCR, then a second-round multiplex PCR followed. TCRdb re-called the multiplex PCR reads through MiXCR, storing one row per CDR3 protein. Of roughly 350,000 distinct CDR3 sequences listed, approximately 18% are singletons. The authors enrolled newly diagnosed hyperthyroidism patients aged 18 to 65 with under 2 months' duration. The evidence that diagnosis relied on was clinical symptoms, serum thyroxine, TRAb, thyroid ultrasound and orbital computed tomography.

Sequences were obtained from peripheral blood. The clonotype originates from an adult woman with stable Graves' hyperthyroidism. The J gene is TRBJ2-5, the V gene TRBV12-3 or TRBV12-4; TRBD1 matches 8 bases. This CDR3 is CASSLAPGTGPETQYF. The CDR3 DNA reads TGTGCCAGCAGTTTAGCGCCCGGGACAGGCCCAGAGACCCAGTACTTC.